This T cell receptor (beta chain) was documented in a study of T and B cells in COVID-19 patients. Background on the study: The recovered cohort's median age was about 31 years, versus about 67 years in active infection.

Findings and limits, study-wide: At recovery TRB diversity and richness exceeded healthy donors, after highly clonal active COVID-19 repertoires. There were over 2,000 TCR clusters exclusive to the recovered cohort, a few dozen with low generation probability.

Of note for this clonotype: No antigen is known for it.

Germline V CDR1 and CDR2: MDHEN, SYDVKM. The CDR3 spans 15 residues. Trimming stripped 6 bases from V and 12 bases from J, with 24 bases between. BIOMED2 TRB-A/B primer pools were used in multiplex TRB PCR. TCRdb re-derived calls from the multiplex PCR reads in MiXCR, one entry per CDR3 protein. The sample records 15,000 to 20,000 distinct CDR3 sequences, 35% to 45% being singletons. Each TRB amplification used about 220-500 ng of genomic DNA from blood. This sequence joins TRBV28 and TRBJ2-1; possibly TRBD2 for D (7 bases). The sequenced sample was blood. This receptor was identified in a human donor with active COVID-19. CDR3 DNA sequence: TGTGCCAGCAGATCTAACAGGGAGGGCTTATATGGGCAGTTCTTC. Translation: CASRSNREGLYGQFF.